One sample yielded the 7 T cell receptor beta chains listed below, sequenced in a study of blood T cell repertoires in COVID-19. Some clones are missing from TCRdb's copy, which holds only in-frame ones; the method was immunoSEQ multiplex PCR. The sample records 40,000 or so clones, 80% to 95% being singletons. The material sequenced was peripheral blood. These receptors were taken from a man aged 50 to 59 with active COVID-19.

The rearrangement joins TRBV6-6 to TRBJ2-1; 8 positions agree with TRBD2. This CDR3 spans 17 amino acids. CDR1 MNHNY and CDR2 SVGAGI come from the germline V gene (reference sequence). The V gene end was trimmed by 5 bases and the J gene end by 4 bases; junction bases not matched to a gene: 13. The CDR3 reads CASSPRAGRGAYNEQFF. CDR3 coding DNA: TGTGCCAGCAGTCCCCGAGCGGGGCGGGGGGCATACAATGAGCAGTTCTTC.

This sequence joins TRBV7-3 and TRBJ2-4; TRBD1 matches 9 bases. With V trimmed by 5 bases and J by 5 bases, 4 bases remained unmatched. CDR3 length: 14 residues. CDR1 and CDR2 (germline): SGHTA, FQGTGA. The CDR3 nucleotides are TGTGCCAGCAGCCCGACAGGGGGGCAAAACATTCAGTACTTC. Encoded protein: CASSPTGGQNIQYF.

The chain uses TRBV19 and TRBJ2-7, with D perhaps matching TRBD1 (6 bases). The CDR3 loop spans 15 amino acids. Germline CDR1 and CDR2: LNHDA and SQIVND (reference sequence). Trimming took off 4 bases at V and 6 bases at J, with 19 bases between the two ends. The CDR3 sequence: CASSTPGESVGEQYF. The CDR3 nucleotides read TGTGCCAGTAGTACGCCAGGGGAAAGTGTCGGCGAGCAGTACTTC.

This chain connects TRBV7-2 to TRBJ1-5; possibly TRBD1 for D (5 bases). From germline, CDR1 is SGHTA and CDR2 FQGNSA. The CDR3 is 15 residues long. V was pared by 5 bases and J by 0 bases, with 11 bases between. CDR3 loop: CASSPAGGSNQPQHF. CDR3 sequence (DNA): TGTGCCAGCAGCCCAGCGGGGGGTAGCAATCAGCCCCAGCATTTT. The full variable domain, rest sourced from reference TRBV7-2 and TRBJ1-5, is GAGVSQSPSNKVTEKGKDVELRCDPISGHTALYWYRQSLGQGLEFLIYFQGNSAPDKSGLPSDRFSAERTGGSVSTLTIQRTQQEDSAVYLCASSPAGGSNQPQHFGDGTRLSIL.

This chain uses TRBV30 with TRBJ1-5; TRBD1 is a possible D gene (5 bases). With 3 bases removed from V and 6 bases from J, the gap between germline ends came to 12 bases. Per the germline V gene, CDR1 is GTSNPN and CDR2 is SVGIG (reference sequence). The CDR3 is 13 amino acids. The DNA for the CDR3 is TGTGCCTGGAGCCCTAAAGGGGTTCAGCCCCAGCATTTT. Encoded protein: CAWSPKGVQPQHF.

This rearrangement joins TRBV7-9 to TRBJ2-5, with 8 bases matching TRBD2. The CDR3 consists of 15 residues. Germline V gene data show CDR1 as SEHNR and CDR2 as FQNEAQ (reference sequence). V lost 2 bases, J lost 4 bases, and 6 bases stayed unmatched. The CDR3, as DNA: TGTGCCAGCAGCTTAATCACGGGAGGGGGAGAGACCCAGTACTTC. This sequence encodes CASSLITGGGETQYF.

V usage is TRBV2 and J usage is TRBJ1-2, with TRBD1 matching over 7 bases. The CDR3 runs 15 residues. CDR1 is SNHLY and CDR2 is FYNNEI in the germline V gene. V trimming: 6 bases; J trimming: 4 bases; junction bases outside the gene matches: 11. The CDR3 bases are TGTGCCAGCAGCGGATCTCCGGGACAGATCTATGGCTACACCTTC. Translated: CASSGSPGQIYGYTF. The full variable domain, rest sourced from reference TRBV2 and TRBJ1-2, is EPEVTQTPSHQVTQMGQEVILRCVPISNHLYFYWYRQILGQKVEFLVSFYNNEISEKSEIFDDQFSVERPDGSNFTLKIRSTKLEDSAMYFCASSGSPGQIYGYTFGSGTRLTVV.